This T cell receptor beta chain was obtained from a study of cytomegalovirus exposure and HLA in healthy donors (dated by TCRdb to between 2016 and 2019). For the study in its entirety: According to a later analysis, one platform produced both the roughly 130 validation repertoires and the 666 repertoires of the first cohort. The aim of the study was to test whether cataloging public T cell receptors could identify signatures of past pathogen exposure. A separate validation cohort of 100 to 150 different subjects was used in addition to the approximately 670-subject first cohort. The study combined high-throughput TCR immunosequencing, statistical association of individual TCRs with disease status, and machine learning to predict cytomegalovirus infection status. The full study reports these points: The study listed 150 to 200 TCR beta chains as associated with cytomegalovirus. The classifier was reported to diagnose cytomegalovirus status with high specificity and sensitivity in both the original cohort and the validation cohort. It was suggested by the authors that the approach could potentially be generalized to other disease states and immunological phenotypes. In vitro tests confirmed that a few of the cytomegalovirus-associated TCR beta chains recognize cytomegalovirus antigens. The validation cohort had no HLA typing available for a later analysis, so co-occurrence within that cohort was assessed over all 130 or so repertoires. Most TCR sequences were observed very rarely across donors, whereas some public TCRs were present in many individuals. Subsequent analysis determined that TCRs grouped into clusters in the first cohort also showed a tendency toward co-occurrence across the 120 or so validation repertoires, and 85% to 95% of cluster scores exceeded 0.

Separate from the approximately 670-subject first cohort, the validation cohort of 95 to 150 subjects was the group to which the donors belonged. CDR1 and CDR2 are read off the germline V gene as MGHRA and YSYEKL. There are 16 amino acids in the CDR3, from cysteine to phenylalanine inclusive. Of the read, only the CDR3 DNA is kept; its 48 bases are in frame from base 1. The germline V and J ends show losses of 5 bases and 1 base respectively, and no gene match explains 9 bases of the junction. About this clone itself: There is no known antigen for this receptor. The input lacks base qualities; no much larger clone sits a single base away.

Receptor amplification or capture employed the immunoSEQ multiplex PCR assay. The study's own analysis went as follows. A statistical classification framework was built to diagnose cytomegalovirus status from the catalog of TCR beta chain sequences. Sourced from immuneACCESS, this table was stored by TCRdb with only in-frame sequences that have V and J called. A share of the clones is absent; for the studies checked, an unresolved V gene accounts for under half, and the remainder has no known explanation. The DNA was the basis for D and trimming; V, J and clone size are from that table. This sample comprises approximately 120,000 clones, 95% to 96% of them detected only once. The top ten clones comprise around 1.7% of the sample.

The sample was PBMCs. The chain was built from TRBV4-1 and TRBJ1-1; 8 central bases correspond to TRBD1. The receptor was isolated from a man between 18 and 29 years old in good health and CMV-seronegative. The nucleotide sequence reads TGCGCCAGCAGCTTTATTGACAGGGGAGCGAACACTGAAGCTTTCTTT. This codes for CASSFIDRGANTEAFF.